The 7 T cell receptor beta chains below come from one sample, sequenced in a study of cytomegalovirus exposure and HLA in healthy donors (dated by TCRdb to the late 2010s). The library relied on the immunoSEQ multiplex PCR assay. TCRdb re-hosts the immuneACCESS table, in-frame sequences only. Its copies lack some clones; in the studies checked, an unresolved V gene accounts for under half of them, and the cause for the rest is not known. This sample has 150,000 to 200,000 clones in its table, and 86% of those were observed once. Roughly 1.6% of the sample is in the top ten clones. The sample was PBMCs. The receptors were sampled from a woman aged 18-29 years in good health and CMV-seronegative.

This chain joins TRBV4-1 and TRBJ2-7; 7 bases fit TRBD2. Germline-derived CDR1 and CDR2 are MGHRA and YSYEKL. The CDR3 is made up of 15 amino acids. V trimming: 1 base; J trimming: 4 bases; junction bases outside the gene matches: 7. The CDR3 nucleotides are TGCGCCAGCAGCCAAGTCGCGGGAGTTAGATACGAGCAGTACTTC. This gives the protein CASSQVAGVRYEQYF.

The sample holds many counts of this clone. V and J are TRBV20-1 and TRBJ1-1; D may be TRBD1 (5 bases). Germline CDR1 DFQATT, CDR2 SNEGSKA (reference sequence). Trimming removed 7 bases at V and 5 bases at J, with 11 bases between. CDR3 length: 11 residues. The CDR3: CSGGTATEAFF. The CDR3 DNA follows: TGCAGTGGCGGGACGGCTACTGAAGCTTTCTTT.

This CDR3 is CSAVRLGDEQFF. As DNA, the CDR3 is TGCAGCGCCGTCCGACTAGGTGATGAGCAGTTCTTC. V and J are TRBV29-1 and TRBJ2-1; D is possibly TRBD2 (6 bases). Between the trimmed V and J ends, which lost 7 bases and 8 bases, there was a span of 15 bases. CDR1 is SQVTM and CDR2 is ANQGSEA in the germline V gene. The CDR3 totals 12 residues.

The J gene is TRBJ2-2, the V gene TRBV30; 9 bases agree with TRBD1. The CDR3 length is 13 residues. In germline, CDR1 is GTSNPN, CDR2 SVGIG (reference sequence). V lost 8 bases, J lost 1 base, and 2 bases stayed unmatched. Written as DNA, the CDR3 is TGTGCCCGGGGACAGGGGAACACCGGGGAGCTGTTTTTT. Translating gives CARGQGNTGELFF.

This chain connects TRBV28 to TRBJ1-5; no firm D call. V was trimmed by 7 bases and J by 2 bases, leaving 15 bases between them. CDR1 is MDHEN, CDR2 SYDVKM, per germline. The CDR3 contains 15 residues. As DNA, the CDR3 is TGTGCCAGCATTAAAGAGAAGGGAGGCAATCAGCCCCAGCATTTT. Protein: CASIKEKGGNQPQHF.

This clone occurred once. This chain uses TRBV5-1 with TRBJ2-3; a weak D match, TRBD1 (6 bases). V lost 6 bases and J lost 4, with 21 bases in between. The CDR3 is 16 residues long. Looked up from germline, CDR1 is SGHRS and CDR2 is YFSETQ. The CDR3 spells CASTSPIGTRPDTQYF. The DNA of the CDR3 is TGCGCCAGCACCTCGCCGATAGGGACAAGACCAGATACGCAGTATTTT.

This chain uses TRBV30 with TRBJ1-5, with D perhaps TRBD1 (5 bases). Germline V gene data show CDR1 as GTSNPN and CDR2 as SVGIG (reference sequence). There are 15 residues in the CDR3. Trimming removed 1 base at V and 1 base at J, with 11 bases between. The CDR3 DNA is TGTGCCTGGAGTGCGCCCAGGGAAAGCAATCAGCCCCAGCATTTT. This translates into CAWSAPRESNQPQHF.